The 8 T cell receptor beta chains reported below all come from one sample, sequenced in a study of blood T cell repertoires in COVID-19. Repertoires were generated with immunoSEQ multiplex PCR, while TCRdb's copy carries only in-frame clones and drops some. The sample includes about 280,000 clones, around 90% seen only once; the top ten take 6% to 7%. The sample taken for sequencing was PBMCs or T cells enriched from blood (not recorded which). These receptors were taken from a woman in her forties who had recovered from COVID-19.

This clone was seen at least ten times. The chain has TRBV9 and TRBJ1-6; D remains ambiguous. The CDR3 is 14 amino acids. Germline-derived CDR1 and CDR2 are SGDLS and YYNGEE. V was shortened by 0 bases and J by 5 bases, with 6 bases between the two germline ends. The DNA for the CDR3 is TGTGCCAGCAGCGTAGTCCCAGATAATTCACCCCTCCACTTT. Its protein product is CASSVVPDNSPLHF.

A single count supports this clone. The rearrangement joins TRBV27 to TRBJ2-6; weak D call: TRBD2 (5 bases). Germline CDR1 and CDR2: MNHEY and SMNVEV (reference sequence). Trimming took 4 bases from V and 2 from J, leaving 6 bases between them. The CDR3 is made up of 14 amino acids. For the CDR3, the DNA is TGTGCCAGCAGTTCCGGGGCTGGGGCCAACGTCCTGACTTTC. It encodes CASSSGAGANVLTF. The full variable domain, rest sourced from reference TRBV27 and TRBJ2-6, is EAQVTQNPRYLITVTGKKLTVTCSQNMNHEYMSWYRQDPGLGLRQIYYSMNVEVTDKGDVPEGYKVSRKEKRNFPLILESPSPNQTSLYFCASSSGAGANVLTFGAGSRLTVL.

The chain employs TRBV27 and TRBJ2-7; 7 nucleotides line up with TRBD1. Unmatched junction bases numbered 3, after V lost 5 bases and J lost 2 bases. The CDR3 has 13 amino acids. CDR1 is MNHEY, CDR2 SMNVEV, per germline (reference sequence). The chain's CDR3 is CASSATGPYEQYF. In nucleotides, the CDR3 is TGTGCCAGCAGTGCGACAGGGCCCTACGAGCAGTACTTC.

The chain employs TRBV7-2 and TRBJ2-7; 7 positions match TRBD2. CDR3 length equals 14 residues. The V gene's germline CDR1 is SGHTA and CDR2 FQGNSA. V lost 5 bases, J lost 10 bases, and 14 bases stayed unmatched. CDR3 DNA sequence: TGTGCCAGCAGCCGGGAGGCTAGCGGCAAGGTCCAGTACTTC. It translates to CASSREASGKVQYF. Together with reference TRBV7-2 and TRBJ2-7, the CDR3 gives the full variable domain: GAGVSQSPSNKVTEKGKDVELRCDPISGHTALYWYRQSLGQGLEFLIYFQGNSAPDKSGLPSDRFSAERTGGSVSTLTIQRTQQEDSAVYLCASSREASGKVQYFGPGTRLTVT.

The rearrangement links TRBV12-3 or TRBV12-4 to TRBJ2-7; 7 positions match TRBD1. CDR3 size: 13 residues. J gave up 2 bases and V 6 bases, and 4 bases lay outside the gene matches. CDR3 residues: CASRETGPYEQYF. CDR3 nucleotide sequence: TGTGCCAGCAGGGAGACAGGGCCCTACGAGCAGTACTTC.

The V gene is TRBV28, the J gene TRBJ1-2; 9 bases match TRBD1. CDR3 length: 14 residues. From germline, CDR1 is MDHEN and CDR2 SYDVKM. Trimming removed 6 bases from V and 8 bases from J; junction bases left unmatched: 10. The CDR3 spells CASSPGTGMVGYTF. CDR3 nucleotides: TGTGCCAGCAGCCCAGGGACAGGGATGGTCGGCTACACCTTC.

The rearrangement uses TRBV2 and TRBJ1-5; TRBD1 is a possible D gene (6 bases). The V gene lost 4 bases and the J gene lost 7 bases, with 8 bases spanning the gap. In germline, CDR1 is SNHLY, CDR2 FYNNEI. CDR3 length: 12 amino acids. CDR3 amino acids: CASSVQGQPQHF. CDR3 sequence (DNA): TGTGCCAGCAGTGTTCAGGGGCAGCCCCAGCATTTT.

The rearrangement links TRBV20-1 to TRBJ2-5; D ambiguous. Trimming removed 3 bases at V and 5 bases at J, with 10 bases between. This CDR3 is 12 amino acids long. The germline CDR1 and CDR2 sequences are DFQATT and SNEGSKA (reference sequence). CDR3 amino acids: CSASSLDETQYF. CDR3 bases: TGCAGTGCTAGTTCGCTAGATGAGACCCAGTACTTC.